The 20 T cell receptor beta chains reported below all come from one sample, sequenced in a study of read filtering for tumor transcriptome and immune sequencing. The library was built from roughly 400 ng RNA with molecular barcoded adaptors for alpha/delta and beta/gamma chains. TCRdb re-called the reads with MiXCR, one entry per CDR3 protein. Of about a thousand distinct CDR3 sequences in the sample, about 80% were seen once. The specimen was a population of CD138-negative cells sorted from bone marrow. All receptors come from a donor at least 40 years old with multiple myeloma. This table probably holds off-target reads from a library built for another chain.

V is TRBV20-1 and J is TRBJ2-1, with D unclear. V lost 6 bases and J lost 0, with 15 bases in between. The CDR3 covers 15 residues. Germline V lookup: CDR1 DFQATT, CDR2 SNEGSKA (reference sequence). CDR3 in DNA: TGCAGTGCCGACCCCTTGATCAGCTCCTACAATGAGCAGTTCTTC. Translating it yields CSADPLISSYNEQFF.

By frequency in the sample, this clonotype is large. The chain links TRBV5-6 to TRBJ1-1; D unclear. V was trimmed by 2 bases and J by 4 bases, leaving 9 bases between them. The CDR3 is 13 residues long. Germline V gene lookup returns CDR1 SGHDT and CDR2 YYEEEE. The CDR3: CASSLGRITEAFF. In nucleotides, the CDR3 is TGTGCCAGCAGCTTAGGGAGAATCACTGAAGCTTTCTTT.

The chain combines TRBV14 with TRBJ2-1, with D uncertain. In germline, CDR1 is SGHDN, CDR2 FVKESK. Trimming pared 4 bases from V and 2 bases from J, leaving 6 bases between. There are 13 residues in the CDR3. Here the CDR3 reads CASSRGAYNEQFF. As DNA, the CDR3 is TGTGCCAGCAGCCGTGGGGCCTACAATGAGCAGTTCTTC. Using reference TRBV14 and TRBJ2-1 for the parts outside the CDR3, the full variable domain is EAGVTQFPSHSVIEKGQTVTLRCDPISGHDNLYWYRRVMGKEIKFLLHFVKESKQDESGMPNNRFLAERTGGTYSTLKVQPAELEDSGVYFCASSRGAYNEQFFGPGTRLTVL.

This clonotype was picked up one time. The V call is TRBV20-1, the J call TRBJ1-5; 10 nucleotides align to TRBD1. The CDR3 extends over 14 amino acids. Germline-derived CDR1 and CDR2 are DFQATT and SNEGSKA (reference sequence). J was trimmed by 6 bases and V by 4 bases; bases with no gene match: 6. DNA for the CDR3: TGCAGTGCTACCGACAGGGGGCAAGCTCAGCCCCAGCATTTT. Its protein is CSATDRGQAQPQHF.

The rearrangement joins TRBV20-1 to TRBJ2-3; a possible D gene is TRBD1 (5 bases). Trimming removed 0 bases at V and 2 bases at J, with 18 bases between. The CDR3 contains 17 residues. The germline V gene encodes CDR1 DFQATT and CDR2 SNEGSKA (reference sequence). In DNA form, the CDR3 reads TGCAGTGCTAGAGATTTGGACACCGGCTCCCACACAGATACGCAGTATTTT. Translating gives CSARDLDTGSHTDTQYF.

The CDR3 nucleotides read TGCGCCAGCAGCCAAGGGCTAGCGGGAGAGAAATGGGCAGATACGCAGTATTTT. Translated: CASSQGLAGEKWADTQYF. The chain is built from TRBV4-1 and TRBJ2-3; 10 bases are shared with TRBD2. The CDR3 has 18 residues. Trimming cost V 1 base and J 4 bases; bases outside gene matches: 11. From germline, CDR1 is MGHRA and CDR2 YSYEKL.

V is TRBV2 and J is TRBJ2-3; D is ambiguous. The CDR3 covers 12 residues. Looked up from germline, CDR1 is SNHLY and CDR2 is FYNNEI. V lost 2 bases to trimming and J lost 3 bases, with 3 bases between them. For the CDR3, the DNA is TGTGCCAGCAGTGAACAGACAGATACGCAGTATTTT. This gives the protein CASSEQTDTQYF. The variable domain in full, completed from reference TRBV2 and TRBJ2-3, reads EPEVTQTPSHQVTQMGQEVILRCVPISNHLYFYWYRQILGQKVEFLVSFYNNEISEKSEIFDDQFSVERPDGSNFTLKIRSTKLEDSAMYFCASSEQTDTQYFGPGTRLTVL.

The gene calls are TRBV20-1 and TRBJ2-5; a possible D gene is TRBD2 (5 bases). The CDR3 spans 12 residues. V lost 4 bases, J lost 2 bases, and 8 bases lay in between. The germline V gene encodes CDR1 DFQATT and CDR2 SNEGSKA (reference sequence). The CDR3 sequence is CSAMQRQETQYF. The CDR3 nucleotides read TGCAGTGCTATGCAGCGGCAAGAGACCCAGTACTTC.

This clonotype was seen a few times. The V gene is TRBV20-1, the J gene TRBJ2-3, with D unresolved. Trimming took off 6 bases at V and 2 bases at J, with 18 bases between the two ends. The germline V gene has CDR1 DFQATT and CDR2 SNEGSKA (reference sequence). This CDR3 contains 15 residues. This CDR3 is CSANRITESTDTQYF. In nucleotides, the CDR3 is TGCAGTGCCAACCGCATAACGGAGTCCACAGATACGCAGTATTTT.

This clonotype was observed a few times. As DNA, the CDR3 is TGCAGTGTTGCGGGAGTATACAATGAGCAGTTCTTC. Protein sequence: CSVAGVYNEQFF. The J gene is TRBJ2-1, the V gene TRBV20-1, with 7 positions matching TRBD2. This CDR3 region has 12 residues. In germline, CDR1 is DFQATT, CDR2 SNEGSKA (reference sequence). V dropped 7 bases and J dropped 4; count of bases not matched to a gene: 4.

The chain carries TRBV27 and TRBJ1-4, with 11 positions matching TRBD1. The length of the CDR3 is 16 residues. With V trimmed by 6 bases and J by 7 bases, 10 bases remained unmatched. Germline-derived CDR1 and CDR2 are MNHEY and SMNVEV (reference sequence). In DNA, the CDR3 is TGTGCCAGCAGATTAGGACAGGGGGCGGTAGGTGAAAAACTGTTTTTT. Translating it yields CASRLGQGAVGEKLFF.

This clonotype was counted once. V is TRBV6-1 and J is TRBJ2-5; the match to TRBD2 covers 12 bases. This CDR3 is built from 16 residues. V dropped 7 bases and J dropped 2; count of bases not matched to a gene: 8. The germline gives CDR1 MNHNS, CDR2 SASEGT. CDR3 sequence (DNA): TGTGCCAGCAAGGGGGGACTAGCGGGTTTACAAGAGACCCAGTACTTC. It encodes CASKGGLAGLQETQYF.

This clonotype has only a few counts. The gene calls are TRBV20-1 and TRBJ2-1, with 10 bases fitting TRBD2. Germline trimming cut 4 bases from V and 7 bases from J; bases unmatched to any gene: 10. Germline V gene lookup returns CDR1 DFQATT and CDR2 SNEGSKA (reference sequence). The CDR3 consists of 15 residues. The CDR3, as DNA: TGCAGTGCTAAAAGGTCTAGCGGGAGTCTAAATGAGCAGTTCTTC. This sequence encodes CSAKRSSGSLNEQFF.

This chain uses TRBV2 with TRBJ2-1; D may be TRBD2 (6 bases). This CDR3 contains 16 residues. CDR1 SNHLY and CDR2 FYNNEI come from the germline V gene. The ends were cut back, 2 bases at V and 6 bases at J, with 17 bases in the middle. The CDR3 spells CASSESLLALGNEQFF. CDR3 DNA: TGTGCCAGCAGTGAATCGTTACTAGCCTTAGGCAATGAGCAGTTCTTC.

This rearrangement joins TRBV20-1 to TRBJ2-1; 10 bases map to TRBD2. The CDR3 contains 19 residues. Germline V CDR1 and CDR2: DFQATT, SNEGSKA (reference sequence). The ends lost 0 bases at V and 8 bases at J; junction bases unmatched: 19. In DNA, the CDR3 is TGCAGTGCTAGAGATCGTGGATCGTTGCTAGCGGGAGTTATGGATGAGCAGTTCTTC. It encodes CSARDRGSLLAGVMDEQFF.

The genes are TRBV5-5 and TRBJ2-7, with D unresolved. Trimming stripped 1 base from V and 6 bases from J, with 8 bases between. CDR1 and CDR2 from the germline V gene are SGHKS and YYEKEE (reference sequence). The CDR3 extends over 12 amino acids. The CDR3, as DNA: TGTGCCAGCAGCTTGTTTACAGCCGAGCAGTACTTC. Its protein is CASSLFTAEQYF.

The table lists this clonotype with a count of one. The rearrangement uses TRBV3-1 and TRBJ2-2, with TRBD2 matching 11 bases. In germline, CDR1 is LGHDT, CDR2 YNNKEL (reference sequence). The CDR3 loop spans 16 amino acids. The ends lost 5 bases at V and 2 bases at J; junction bases unmatched: 4. CDR3 DNA sequence: TGTGCCAGCAGCAACCGACTAGCGGGAAACACCGGGGAGCTGTTTTTT. Translating it yields CASSNRLAGNTGELFF.

The chain couples TRBV20-1 to TRBJ2-2, with D tentatively TRBD1 (5 bases). Germline CDR1 and CDR2: DFQATT and SNEGSKA (reference sequence). Trimming cost V 0 bases and J 0 bases, with 11 bases left between them. This CDR3 has 16 amino acids. In nucleotides, the CDR3 is TGCAGTGCTAGAGATTGGGGCCGAGCGAACACCGGGGAGCTGTTTTTT. Translation: CSARDWGRANTGELFF.

This CDR3 is CASSYRGAGETQYF. The CDR3 nucleotides read TGTGCCAGCAGTTACAGGGGGGCAGGAGAGACCCAGTACTTC. The V and J genes are TRBV7-8 and TRBJ2-5; 8 positions match TRBD1. The CDR3 totals 14 residues. V was pared by 6 bases and J by 4 bases, with 7 bases of the junction left unmatched. The germline V gene has CDR1 SGHVS and CDR2 FQNEAQ. The variable domain in full, completed from reference TRBV7-8 and TRBJ2-5, reads GAGVSQSPRYKVAKRGQDVALRCDPISGHVSLFWYQQALGQGPEFLTYFQNEAQLDKSGLPSDRFFAERPEGSVSTLKIQRTQQEDSAVYLCASSYRGAGETQYFGPGTRLLVL.

This clonotype was counted once. The chain links TRBV6-2 or TRBV6-3 to TRBJ1-1; D is undetermined. Trimming cost V 5 bases and J 7 bases, with 23 bases left between them. This CDR3 contains 16 residues. The germline V gene encodes CDR1 MNHEY and CDR2 SVGEGT. The CDR3 here is CASSLVSTSAGGEAFF. As DNA, the CDR3 is TGTGCCAGCAGTCTGGTATCGACCTCAGCGGGTGGTGAAGCTTTCTTT.